Below are 18 T cell receptor beta chains sequenced from a single sample in a study of identical twins. TCRdb processed the 5' RACE reads anew with MiXCR; each CDR3 protein has one entry. In the table there are about 520,000 distinct CDR3 sequences, 22% of which are singletons. The same data also contributed to another study, on T cells expressing NK-cell markers.

The specimen sequenced was CD4+ T cells sorted from blood. All receptors derive from a woman aged 18-29 years in good health.

This clonotype occurred a few times. This CDR3 is CASSALGGLGGELFF. CDR3 DNA sequence: TGTGCCAGCAGCGCCCTTGGGGGGCTGGGCGGGGAGCTGTTTTTT. V usage is TRBV7-2 and J usage is TRBJ2-2, with D possibly being TRBD1 or TRBD2 (6 bases each). The CDR3 covers 15 residues. With 5 bases removed from V and 7 bases from J, the gap between germline ends came to 17 bases. Germline lookup yields CDR1 SGHTA and CDR2 FQGNSA. The whole variable domain, filled in from reference TRBV7-2 and TRBJ2-2, reads GAGVSQSPSNKVTEKGKDVELRCDPISGHTALYWYRQSLGQGLEFLIYFQGNSAPDKSGLPSDRFSAERTGGSVSTLTIQRTQQEDSAVYLCASSALGGLGGELFFGEGSRLTVL.

This clonotype has more than one count but fewer than ten. V is TRBV29-1 and J is TRBJ1-4, with D hard to call. V gave up 0 bases and J gave up 3 bases, with 11 bases separating them. The CDR3 length is 15 residues. In germline, CDR1 is SQVTM, CDR2 ANQGSEA. This CDR3 reads CSVEERKGSNEKLFF. In nucleotides, the CDR3 is TGCAGCGTTGAAGAACGAAAGGGATCTAATGAAAAACTGTTTTTT.

The table lists this clonotype with many counts. The chain employs TRBV12-3 or TRBV12-4 and TRBJ2-1; 8 positions agree with TRBD2. Trimming cost V 4 bases and J 7 bases; bases outside gene matches: 6. This CDR3 region has 14 residues. DNA of the CDR3: TGTGCCAGCAGTTGGGGACTAGTGGCAAATGAGCAGTTCTTC. This encodes CASSWGLVANEQFF.

The CDR3 bases are TGTGCCAGCAGACAGGAGAATCAGCCCCAGCATTTT. It specifies CASRQENQPQHF. J is TRBJ1-5 and V is TRBV27, with a possible D match to TRBD1 (5 bases). CDR3 length equals 12 residues. The germline gives CDR1 MNHEY, CDR2 SMNVEV (reference sequence). The V end was cut by 6 bases, the J end by 4 bases, with 7 bases between.

J is TRBJ1-1 and V is TRBV20-1; D is uncertain. V was trimmed by 0 bases and J by 4 bases, leaving 6 bases between them. The germline V gene encodes CDR1 DFQATT and CDR2 SNEGSKA (reference sequence). The CDR3 spans 12 residues. CDR3 nucleotide sequence: TGCAGTGCTAGAGACAGAATCACTGAAGCTTTCTTT. Amino acid sequence: CSARDRITEAFF.

CDR3 bases: TGTGCCAGCATCAGTGGGAGGCCTGCCTACAATGAGCAGTTCTTC. Translating gives CASISGRPAYNEQFF. J is TRBJ2-1 and V is TRBV2, with a weak D call TRBD2 (6 bases). Germline-derived CDR1 and CDR2 are SNHLY and FYNNEI. Trimming removed 7 bases at V and 2 bases at J, with 15 bases between. The CDR3 totals 15 residues.

The chain recombines TRBV5-1 with TRBJ2-1, with D possibly being TRBD2 (5 bases). The CDR3 runs to 15 residues. Trimming pared 4 bases from V and 0 bases from J, leaving 11 bases between. Germline V CDR1 and CDR2: SGHRS, YFSETQ. The CDR3 coding sequence is TGCGCCAGCAGCCGTGGACTTATCTCCTACAATGAGCAGTTCTTC. This gives the protein CASSRGLISYNEQFF.

The chain uses TRBV13 and TRBJ2-3; TRBD2 is a possible D gene (5 bases). The length of the CDR3 is 14 residues. Germline V lookup: CDR1 PRHDT, CDR2 FYEKMQ (reference sequence). The V gene lost 2 bases and the J gene lost 2 bases, with 8 bases spanning the gap. The CDR3 DNA sequence: TGTGCCAGCAGCTTAACGAGGGTCACAGATACGCAGTATTTT. Protein: CASSLTRVTDTQYF.

The chain is built from TRBV7-9 and TRBJ2-7, with D perhaps TRBD1 (6 bases). The CDR3 totals 15 residues. Trimming removed 4 bases from V and 5 bases from J, with 18 bases in between. Germline lookup yields CDR1 SEHNR and CDR2 FQNEAQ (reference sequence). DNA for the CDR3: TGTGCCAGCAGCTACGCCGGGACAACATTCAACGAGCAGTACTTC. Its translation is CASSYAGTTFNEQYF.

The sample holds a few counts of this clonotype. The CDR3 sequence: CATSRDLKGETQYF. The CDR3 DNA follows: TGTGCCACCAGCAGAGATCTCAAAGGGGAGACCCAGTACTTC. The chain carries TRBV15 and TRBJ2-5; no definite D call. Germline V gene data show CDR1 as LNHNV and CDR2 as YYDKDF (reference sequence). Deletions cut 0 bases from V and 5 bases from J, with 10 bases between. CDR3 size: 14 residues. The full variable domain, in which reference TRBV15 and TRBJ2-5 provide the parts outside the CDR3, is DAMVIQNPRYQVTQFGKPVTLSCSQTLNHNVMYWYQQKSSQAPKLLFHYYDKDFNNEADTPDNFQSRRPNTSFCFLDIRSPGLGDTAMYLCATSRDLKGETQYFGPGTRLLVL.

This rearrangement joins TRBV4-3 to TRBJ2-7; 9 bases are a match to TRBD1. Germline CDR1 is LGHNA and CDR2 is YSLEER. Trimming cost V 2 bases and J 5 bases; bases outside gene matches: 7. The CDR3 runs 15 residues. The CDR3 sequence: CASSQSGTGLHEQYF. DNA of the CDR3: TGCGCCAGCAGCCAATCCGGGACAGGGCTCCACGAGCAGTACTTC.

The chain links TRBV12-3 or TRBV12-4 to TRBJ1-2; D not resolved. This CDR3 spans 11 amino acids. Trimming pared 3 bases from V and 8 bases from J, leaving 7 bases between. CDR3 nucleotide sequence: TGTGCCAGCAGTTTTGACGCGGGCTACACCTTC. Amino acid sequence: CASSFDAGYTF.

V usage is TRBV30 and J usage is TRBJ2-1, with D hard to call. The CDR3 loop spans 11 amino acids. The V end lost 5 bases, the J end lost 7 bases, and 9 bases lay between the germline ends. CDR1 GTSNPN and CDR2 SVGIG come from the germline V gene (reference sequence). Written as DNA, the CDR3 is TGTGCCTGGGCCCTTGCTAATGAGCAGTTCTTC. Amino acids: CAWALANEQFF.

This chain links TRBV3-1 with TRBJ2-4; D unclear. With 1 base removed from V and 0 bases from J, the gap between germline ends came to 10 bases. The CDR3 has 16 amino acids. CDR1 and CDR2 from the germline V gene are LGHDT and YNNKEL (reference sequence). The CDR3 DNA reads as TGTGCCAGCAGCCAAGCAACTGCGATAGCCAAAAACATTCAGTACTTC. It encodes CASSQATAIAKNIQYF.

The V call is TRBV4-3, the J call TRBJ2-1; D gene uncertain. V lost 3 bases, J lost 8 bases, and 17 bases lay in between. Looked up from germline, CDR1 is LGHNA and CDR2 is YSLEER. This CDR3 contains 15 residues. For the CDR3, the DNA is TGCGCCAGCAGCCAGGGTCATGGCGGTAGACATGAGCAGTTCTTC. Translation gives CASSQGHGGRHEQFF.

The sample holds a few counts of this clonotype. The V call is TRBV6-6, the J call TRBJ1-2; a weak D match, TRBD1 (5 bases). The germline gives CDR1 MNHNY, CDR2 SVGAGI (reference sequence). The length of the CDR3 is 12 residues. The V gene lost 2 bases and the J gene lost 13 bases, with 14 bases spanning the gap. Here the CDR3 reads CASSYGQGQCTF. CDR3 sequence (DNA): TGTGCCAGCAGTTACGGGCAGGGTCAATGCACCTTC.

The chain combines TRBV7-9 with TRBJ2-7; D remains unclear. The CDR3 has 12 residues. CDR1 and CDR2 from the germline V gene are SEHNR and FQNEAQ (reference sequence). Trimming left V 4 bases short and J 5 bases short, with 9 bases between. CDR3 in DNA: TGTGCCAGCAGCTACGAAGGCAACGAGCAGTACTTC. Its protein product is CASSYEGNEQYF.

This rearrangement joins TRBV7-2 to TRBJ2-1; D is ambiguous. The length of the CDR3 is 16 residues. Trimming shortened V by 2 bases and J by 3 bases, and 14 bases separated the two germline ends. Germline loops: CDR1 SGHTA, CDR2 FQGNSA. CDR3 sequence reads: CASSLFGLKIYNEQFF. The CDR3 coding sequence is TGTGCCAGCAGCTTATTCGGTCTTAAGATCTACAATGAGCAGTTCTTC.